These 23 T cell receptor beta chains originate from one sample sequenced in a study of CD8 T cells in ankylosing spondylitis. TCRdb recomputed calls from the 5' RACE reads with MiXCR, one row per CDR3 protein. The table lists over 60,000 distinct CDR3 sequences, approximately 5.3% of them singletons. Sequenced material: blood, either unsorted or a sorted T cell fraction (not recorded which). The source is a male donor with ankylosing spondylitis or in good health (not recorded which).

The chain joins TRBV3-1 to TRBJ1-5; the D gene is possibly TRBD1 (6 bases). Per germline, CDR1 LGHDT and CDR2 YNNKEL (reference sequence). V lost 5 bases and J lost 0, with 11 bases in between. The CDR3 has 15 amino acids. The CDR3 nucleotides are TGTGCCAGCAGCGCGACAGGCGGTAGCAATCAGCCCCAGCATTTT. Residues: CASSATGGSNQPQHF.

This clonotype was detected ten times or more. The chain couples TRBV5-1 to TRBJ2-7; no definite D call. Germline CDR1 SGHRS, CDR2 YFSETQ. The V and J ends lost 0 bases and 2 bases respectively, with 12 bases between them. CDR3 size: 15 residues. CDR3 sequence (DNA): TGCGCCAGCAGCTTGGCCGAAGAACCCACCTACGAGCAGTACTTC. Its protein is CASSLAEEPTYEQYF.

Ten or more counts support this clonotype. J is TRBJ1-2 and V is TRBV11-2; perhaps TRBD1 as D (5 bases). Between the trimmed V and J ends, which lost 0 bases and 4 bases, there was a span of 18 bases. The germline V gene encodes CDR1 SGHAT and CDR2 FQNNGV. The CDR3 is 17 residues long. The CDR3 reads CASSLEGTTFFFYGYTF. CDR3 coding DNA: TGTGCCAGCAGCTTAGAAGGGACCACCTTTTTCTTCTATGGCTACACCTTC.

This clonotype appeared many times. The J gene is TRBJ2-3, the V gene TRBV11-2, with no clear D. The ends were cut back, 5 bases at V and 2 bases at J, with 2 bases in the middle. Germline lookup yields CDR1 SGHAT and CDR2 FQNNGV. The CDR3 totals 11 residues. As DNA, the CDR3 is TGTGCCAGCAGCGCCACAGATACGCAGTATTTT. It encodes CASSATDTQYF.

This clonotype was observed at least ten times. The chain employs TRBV20-1 and TRBJ1-2, with no clear D. Germline V gives CDR1 DFQATT, CDR2 SNEGSKA (reference sequence). V lost 5 bases to trimming and J lost 8 bases, with 6 bases between them. There are 9 residues in the CDR3. CDR3 in DNA: TGCAGTGCTCCGGAGGGCTACACCTTC. Amino acid sequence: CSAPEGYTF.

This clonotype was seen many times. This chain connects TRBV5-1 to TRBJ1-1; TRBD1 might be the D (6 bases). This CDR3 spans 16 amino acids. Germline assignment: CDR1 SGHRS and CDR2 YFSETQ. Trimming stripped 3 bases from V and 3 bases from J, with 18 bases between. CDR3 sequence: CASSWTTDTGHTEAFF. CDR3 in DNA: TGCGCCAGCAGCTGGACAACAGATACAGGGCACACTGAAGCTTTCTTT.

At least ten counts were recorded for this clonotype. The genes are TRBV4-3 and TRBJ2-7; D is possibly TRBD1 (6 bases). V was clipped by 3 bases and J by 2 bases, with 14 bases between them. CDR3 length: 15 residues. CDR1 and CDR2 from the germline V gene are LGHNA and YSLEER. The CDR3 DNA follows: TGCGCCAGCAGCCAGGTCATGACAGGCACCTACGAGCAGTACTTC. Protein sequence: CASSQVMTGTYEQYF.

This clonotype was seen repeatedly, ten times or more. V gene TRBV6-1 combines with J gene TRBJ2-7; the D is unclear. Trimming stripped 6 bases from V and 2 bases from J, with 5 bases between. Germline V lookup: CDR1 MNHNS, CDR2 SASEGT. The CDR3 is 11 residues long. CDR3 bases: TGTGCCAGCAGGGAGACCTACGAGCAGTACTTC. Translation gives CASRETYEQYF.

This clonotype has at least ten counts. The V gene is TRBV20-1, the J gene TRBJ2-7, with 9 bases lining up with TRBD2. Per the germline V gene, CDR1 is DFQATT and CDR2 is SNEGSKA (reference sequence). With V trimmed by 6 bases and J by 6 bases, 9 bases remained unmatched. The CDR3 has 13 residues. CDR3 DNA sequence: TGCAGTGCCGGGACTAGCAGCGACGTCGAGCAGTACTTC. Its protein product is CSAGTSSDVEQYF.

This clonotype appeared many times. The gene calls are TRBV5-6 and TRBJ1-1, with 12 bases that match TRBD1. The CDR3 spans 19 residues. The V and J ends lost 4 bases and 5 bases, in that order; junction bases with no gene match: 18. Per germline, CDR1 SGHDT and CDR2 YYEEEE. The CDR3 is CASSPLGTGGRLVDTEAFF. CDR3 sequence (DNA): TGTGCCAGCAGCCCCCTCGGGACAGGGGGCAGGTTGGTGGATACTGAAGCTTTCTTT.

Ten or more counts support this clonotype. This chain connects TRBV3-1 to TRBJ1-6, with a tentative D call TRBD1 (6 bases). Deletions cut 5 bases from V and 6 bases from J, with 14 bases between. Germline assignment: CDR1 LGHDT and CDR2 YNNKEL (reference sequence). CDR3 size: 15 residues. The CDR3 is CASSGTGTSNSPLHF. CDR3 bases: TGTGCCAGCAGCGGAACCGGGACAAGTAATTCACCCCTCCACTTT.

This clonotype occurred many times. The chain employs TRBV3-1 and TRBJ1-3, with a tentative D call TRBD1 (6 bases). The germline gives CDR1 LGHDT, CDR2 YNNKEL (reference sequence). The CDR3 has 17 amino acids. The V end was cut by 1 base, the J end by 0 bases, with 13 bases between. CDR3 DNA sequence: TGTGCCAGCAGCCAAGCCCCCCAGGGGTACTCTGGAAACACCATATATTTT. Residues: CASSQAPQGYSGNTIYF.

This clonotype occurred once. The chain employs TRBV5-1 and TRBJ1-5; D gene uncertain. This CDR3 region has 14 residues. The V gene lost 4 bases and the J gene lost 2 bases, with 10 bases spanning the gap. Germline V gene lookup returns CDR1 SGHRS and CDR2 YFSETQ. The CDR3 DNA is TGCGCCAGCAGCACGGGGTCAGGCAATCAGCCCCAGCATTTT. Its translation: CASSTGSGNQPQHF.

As for this clonotype: It may be a read error: a sequence one base away is much more abundant. The rearrangement links TRBV5-1 to TRBJ2-1; 8 bases align to TRBD2. This CDR3 comprises 15 residues. From germline, CDR1 is SGHRS and CDR2 YFSETQ. The CDR3 loop is CASSFKSGGGNGQFF. CDR3 in DNA: TGCGCCAGCAGCTTCAAGAGCGGGGGCGGGAATGGGCAGTTCTTC.

V and J are TRBV7-2 and TRBJ1-2; perhaps TRBD1 as D (6 bases). V was cut by 6 bases and J by 8 bases, with 16 bases left in between. Germline CDR1 is SGHTA and CDR2 is FQGNSA. The CDR3 has 13 residues. CDR3 region: CASSRDTGTGYTF. The CDR3 bases are TGTGCCAGCAGTCGGGACACCGGGACAGGCTACACCTTC. The whole variable domain, filled in from reference TRBV7-2 and TRBJ1-2, reads GAGVSQSPSNKVTEKGKDVELRCDPISGHTALYWYRQSLGQGLEFLIYFQGNSAPDKSGLPSDRFSAERTGGSVSTLTIQRTQQEDSAVYLCASSRDTGTGYTFGSGTRLTVV.

This clonotype occurred many times. The chain is built from TRBV20-1 and TRBJ1-1; no clear D. Per germline, CDR1 DFQATT and CDR2 SNEGSKA (reference sequence). V was clipped by 5 bases and J by 1 base, with 5 bases between them. This CDR3 has 11 residues. The CDR3 protein is CSADKNTEAFF. The DNA of the CDR3 is TGCAGTGCTGACAAGAACACTGAAGCTTTCTTT.

This clonotype occurred many times. This sequence joins TRBV5-6 and TRBJ2-3, with TRBD2 identical over 12 bases. CDR1 is SGHDT, CDR2 YYEEEE, per germline. Germline trimming cut 0 bases from V and 4 bases from J; bases unmatched to any gene: 12. The length of the CDR3 is 19 residues. The DNA for the CDR3 is TGTGCCAGCAGCTTGGGTCTAGCGGGGGGGCCGTTTGGCGCAGATACGCAGTATTTT. Translating gives CASSLGLAGGPFGADTQYF.

This clonotype was seen many times. The rearrangement uses TRBV27 and TRBJ1-2; a weak D match, TRBD1 (5 bases). V gave up 3 bases and J gave up 2 bases, with 19 bases separating them. The germline CDR1 and CDR2 sequences are MNHEY and SMNVEV (reference sequence). This CDR3 spans 17 amino acids. DNA for the CDR3: TGTGCCAGCAGTTTTATTGGCAGGGAAGGGCTAAACTATGGCTACACCTTC. Residues: CASSFIGREGLNYGYTF.

This clonotype was seen at least ten times. The chain recombines TRBV7-9 with TRBJ1-2; D ambiguous. Trimming cost V 2 bases and J 6 bases, with 10 bases left between them. Germline CDR1 reads SEHNR; CDR2 reads FQNEAQ (reference sequence). The CDR3 runs to 13 residues. CDR3 bases: TGTGCCAGCAGCTTAACGACGCAGCATGGCTACACCTTC. As protein: CASSLTTQHGYTF.

In its sample, this clonotype was seen many times. J is TRBJ2-1 and V is TRBV18, with TRBD1 matching 7 bases. This CDR3 comprises 14 residues. After removal of 2 bases from V and 12 bases from J, the junction contained 10 bases not matched to a gene. From germline, CDR1 is KGHSH and CDR2 LQKENI. CDR3 sequence reads: CASSPTYEGAAQFF. CDR3 DNA sequence: TGTGCCAGCTCACCAACGTACGAGGGGGCTGCGCAGTTCTTC.

This clonotype was detected ten times or more. The chain employs TRBV20-1 and TRBJ1-2; D is unresolved. V was pared by 6 bases and J by 4 bases, with 9 bases between. Germline CDR1 DFQATT, CDR2 SNEGSKA (reference sequence). The CDR3 runs to 11 residues. Here the CDR3 reads CSAGNPYGYTF. CDR3 DNA sequence: TGCAGTGCGGGCAACCCCTATGGCTACACCTTC.

In this sample, this clonotype turned up many times. CDR3 nucleotides: TGCAGTGCTCCCGGGACTAGACCCCCCTCTCAAGAGACCCAGTACTTC. It specifies CSAPGTRPPSQETQYF. The chain employs TRBV20-1 and TRBJ2-5; 8 bases align to TRBD2. The CDR3 covers 16 residues. The V segment lost 5 bases and the J segment 2 bases; nucleotides outside the gene matches: 13. Germline values: CDR1 DFQATT, CDR2 SNEGSKA (reference sequence).

Many counts were recorded for this clonotype. This chain uses TRBV7-2 with TRBJ2-1, with 13 bases that match TRBD2. This CDR3 comprises 18 residues. The V and J ends lost 0 bases and 3 bases, in that order; junction bases with no gene match: 5. Germline V CDR1 and CDR2: SGHTA, FQGNSA. The CDR3 spells CASSLAPRLAGGYNEQFF. CDR3 DNA sequence: TGTGCCAGCAGCTTAGCCCCTCGACTAGCGGGGGGCTACAATGAGCAGTTCTTC.